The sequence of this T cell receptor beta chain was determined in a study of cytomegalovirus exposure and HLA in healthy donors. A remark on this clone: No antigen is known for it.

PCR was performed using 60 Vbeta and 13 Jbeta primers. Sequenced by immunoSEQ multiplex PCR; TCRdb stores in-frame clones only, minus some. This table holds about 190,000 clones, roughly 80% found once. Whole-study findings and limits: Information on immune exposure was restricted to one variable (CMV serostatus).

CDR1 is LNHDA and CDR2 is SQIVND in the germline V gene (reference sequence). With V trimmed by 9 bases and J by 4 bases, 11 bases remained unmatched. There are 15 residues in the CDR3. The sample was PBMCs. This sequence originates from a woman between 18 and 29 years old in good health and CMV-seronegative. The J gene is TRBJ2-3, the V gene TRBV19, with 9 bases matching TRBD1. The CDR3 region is CASEEGTGNADTQYF. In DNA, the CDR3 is TGTGCCAGCGAGGAAGGGACAGGGAACGCAGATACGCAGTATTTT. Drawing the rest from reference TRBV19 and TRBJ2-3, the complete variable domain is DGGITQSPKYLFRKEGQNVTLSCEQNLNHDAMYWYRQDPGQGLRLIYYSQIVNDFQKGDIAEGYSVSREKKESFPLTVTSAQKNPTAFYLCASEEGTGNADTQYFGPGTRLTVL.